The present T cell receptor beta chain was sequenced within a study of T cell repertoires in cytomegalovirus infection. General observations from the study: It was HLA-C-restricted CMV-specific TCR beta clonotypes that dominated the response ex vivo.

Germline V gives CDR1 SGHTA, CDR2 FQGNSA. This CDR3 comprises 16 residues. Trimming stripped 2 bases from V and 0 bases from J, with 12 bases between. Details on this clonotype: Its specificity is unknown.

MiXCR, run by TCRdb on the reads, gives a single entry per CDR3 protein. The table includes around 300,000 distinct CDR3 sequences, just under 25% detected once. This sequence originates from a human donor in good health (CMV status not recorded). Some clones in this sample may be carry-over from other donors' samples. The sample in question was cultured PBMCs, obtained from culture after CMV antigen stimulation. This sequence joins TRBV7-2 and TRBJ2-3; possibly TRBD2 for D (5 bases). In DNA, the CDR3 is TGTGCCAGCAGCTTATCCCGTGGGAGTAGCACAGATACGCAGTATTTT. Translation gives CASSLSRGSSTDTQYF.